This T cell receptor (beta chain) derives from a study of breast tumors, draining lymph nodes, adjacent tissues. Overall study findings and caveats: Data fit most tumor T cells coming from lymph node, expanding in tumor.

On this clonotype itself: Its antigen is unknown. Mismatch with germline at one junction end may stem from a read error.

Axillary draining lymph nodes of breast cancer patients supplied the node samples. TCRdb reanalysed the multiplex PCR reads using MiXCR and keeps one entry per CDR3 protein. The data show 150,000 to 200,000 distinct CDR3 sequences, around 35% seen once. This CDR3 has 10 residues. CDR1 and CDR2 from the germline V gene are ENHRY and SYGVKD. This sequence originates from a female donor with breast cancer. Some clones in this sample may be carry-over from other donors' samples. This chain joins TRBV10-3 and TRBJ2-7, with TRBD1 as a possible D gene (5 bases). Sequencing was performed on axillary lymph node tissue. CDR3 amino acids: CAVGAYGQYF. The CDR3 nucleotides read TGCGCCGTAGGGGCGTACGGGCAGTACTTC.